This T cell receptor (beta chain) derives from a study of cytomegalovirus exposure and HLA in healthy donors. There are 16 residues in the CDR3. Germline V gene data show CDR1 as SNHLY and CDR2 as FYNNEI. The ends lost 3 bases at V and 2 bases at J; junction bases unmatched: 8. The PCR made use of 60 Vbeta and 13 Jbeta primers. Using immunoSEQ multiplex PCR, the repertoire was profiled, and TCRdb retains in-frame clones only, with some absent. The data contain fewer than 100,000 clones, over 75% of them singletons. The receptor was derived from a male donor in good health and CMV-seropositive. What was sequenced was PBMCs. This chain connects TRBV2 to TRBJ2-3, with 7 bases identical to TRBD1. CDR3 coding DNA: TGTGCCAGCAGTGATCGCAGGGACAGCTTCACAGATACGCAGTATTTT. Protein: CASSDRRDSFTDTQYF. Supplemented by reference TRBV2 and TRBJ2-3, the full variable domain reads EPEVTQTPSHQVTQMGQEVILRCVPISNHLYFYWYRQILGQKVEFLVSFYNNEISEKSEIFDDQFSVERPDGSNFTLKIRSTKLEDSAMYFCASSDRRDSFTDTQYFGPGTRLTVL.